This T cell receptor (beta chain) is from a study of CD8 T cells in ankylosing spondylitis. Study-level results: The study looked at matched synovial fluid samples from ankylosing spondylitis patients. Disease-linked clones were reported to be significantly enriched there. A TCR beta motif made of fewer than ten highly homologous variants seemed typical of ankylosing spondylitis blood.

TCRdb re-called the 5' RACE reads with MiXCR, one entry per CDR3 protein. Of around 390,000 distinct CDR3 sequences in the sample, around 24% were seen once. Only a few counts were recorded for this clonotype. Its antigen is currently unknown. The TCR was taken from a male donor with ankylosing spondylitis. Sequencing used blood, either unsorted or a sorted T cell fraction (not recorded which).

As DNA, the CDR3 is TGCAGTGCTAGACTAAGTTCAGATACGCAGTATTTT. Residues: CSARLSSDTQYF. The V call is TRBV20-1, the J call TRBJ2-3; D is ambiguous. V lost 2 bases, J lost 4 bases, and 7 bases lay in between. The CDR3 is made up of 12 amino acids. From germline, CDR1 is DFQATT and CDR2 SNEGSKA (reference sequence).